Listed below are T cell receptor beta chains from one sample, sequenced in a study of human T cells and chemical hapten exposure. In TCRdb, the RACE reads were re-called with MiXCR into one record per CDR3 protein. The data contain more than 250,000 distinct CDR3 sequences, about 9.4% of them singletons. The sample was whole blood, taken in connection with sensitization to the hapten diphenylcyclopropenone (DPC). The receptor source for this set is a woman aged 40-49 years with alopecia areata. Some clones in this sample may be carry-over from other donors' samples. The CDR3 runs from the conserved cysteine through the conserved F or W. Fields, in order: V gene, clone size, J gene, D gene, CDR3 DNA, CDR3 protein. The D gene is left open where the match is weak. Only part of the rows carry a size: once, few, many, or a class if the clone is expanded.

V: TRBV12-3/TRBV12-4
size: .
J: TRBJ1-2
D: TRBD1
DNA: TGTGCCAGCAGTTTAAAGGACAGGACTGGCTACACCTTC
CDR3: CASSLKDRTGYTF

V: TRBV5-6
size: .
J: TRBJ1-5
D: .
DNA: TGTGCCAGCAGCTTAGAACGGGGGAATCAGCCCCAGCATTTT
CDR3: CASSLERGNQPQHF

V: TRBV4-3
size: .
J: TRBJ2-1
D: TRBD2
DNA: TGCGCCAGCAGCCATTCCGGGACTAGCGGAATATACAATGAGCAGTTCTTC
CDR3: CASSHSGTSGIYNEQFF

V: TRBV5-1
size: .
J: TRBJ2-5
D: TRBD2
DNA: TGCGCCAGCAGCCCGGGACTAGCGGAGAGGAGGGAGACCCAGTACTTC
CDR3: CASSPGLAERRETQYF

V: TRBV4-3
size: few
J: TRBJ1-4
D: .
DNA: TGCGCCAGCAGCCAAGCGCAGATTCCAGAAAAGGGGGAAAAACTGTTTTTT
CDR3: CASSQAQIPEKGEKLFF

V: TRBV15
size: .
J: TRBJ2-2
D: .
DNA: TGTGCCACCAGCAGCTATATCAGTACCGGGGAGCTGTTTTTT
CDR3: CATSSYISTGELFF

V: TRBV7-9
size: few
J: TRBJ1-5
D: .
DNA: TGTGCCAGCAGCTTGGAGGGGACTCTAGCAAATCAGCCCCAGCATTTT
CDR3: CASSLEGTLANQPQHF

V: TRBV5-1
size: few
J: TRBJ2-1
D: TRBD2
DNA: TGCGCCAGCAGCCTGCGGGGAGCGGGAGAAACCAATGAGCAGTTCTTC
CDR3: CASSLRGAGETNEQFF

V: TRBV18
size: few
J: TRBJ2-5
D: TRBD2
DNA: TGTGCCAGCTCAGCGGGACTAATTATCCAAGAGACCCAGTACTTC
CDR3: CASSAGLIIQETQYF

V: TRBV24-1
size: .
J: TRBJ2-1
D: TRBD2
DNA: TGTGCCACCAGTGATCGGACTAGCGAGCAGTTCTTC
CDR3: CATSDRTSEQFF